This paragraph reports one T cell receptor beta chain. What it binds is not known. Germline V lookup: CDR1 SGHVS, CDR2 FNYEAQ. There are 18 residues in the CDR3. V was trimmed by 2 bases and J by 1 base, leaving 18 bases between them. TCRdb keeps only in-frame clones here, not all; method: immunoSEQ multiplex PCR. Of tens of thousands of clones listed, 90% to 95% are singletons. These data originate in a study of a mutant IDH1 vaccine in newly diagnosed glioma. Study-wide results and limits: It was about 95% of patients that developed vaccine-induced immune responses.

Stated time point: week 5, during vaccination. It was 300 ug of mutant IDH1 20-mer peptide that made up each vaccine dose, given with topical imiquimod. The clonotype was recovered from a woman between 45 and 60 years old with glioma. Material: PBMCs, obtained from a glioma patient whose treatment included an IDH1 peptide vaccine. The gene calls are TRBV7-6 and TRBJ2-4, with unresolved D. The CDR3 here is CASSLRPQIPRAKNIQYF. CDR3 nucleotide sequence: TGTGCCAGCAGCTTAAGGCCCCAAATACCACGGGCCAAAAACATTCAGTACTTC.